One and the same sample provided the 22 T cell receptor delta chains below, sequenced in a study of gamma delta lymphoproliferative disorders and STAT genes. PBMCs from patients and controls supplied the genomic DNA for sequencing. TCRdb re-processed the multiplex PCR reads via CATT. Among over a thousand delta-chain clones listed, about 1.6% were seen once. Material: blood. The receptors shown here come from a human donor in good health.

This clone was seen only a few times. The protein recorded in TCRdb matches a much larger clone and deviates from this DNA's translation at residue 9, suggesting a read error; the protein here is obtained by translating the DNA. The chain combines TRDV1 with TRDJ1, with 8 bases lining up with TRDD3. The germline V gene has CDR1 TSWWSYY and CDR2 QGS. CDR3 length: 23 residues. Germline trimming cut 9 bases from V and 3 bases from J; bases unmatched to any gene: 36. CDR3 DNA: TGTGCTCTCTGCGGTGGGACCTACCTCGTACTGGGGGCCTCGATAATACGGGCCGATAAACTCATCTTT. Translating it yields CALCGGTYLVLGASIIRADKLIF.

Concerning this clone itself: The TCRdb protein, from a much larger clone, departs from this DNA's translation at residue 17, likely by read error; the protein shown derives from the DNA. The chain employs TRDV1 and TRDJ1; TRDD2 aligns across 7 bases. CDR3 length: 19 residues. Germline V gives CDR1 TSWWSYY, CDR2 QGS. DNA of the CDR3: TGTGCTCTTGGGGAACTTTCCTTCCTTTCTCCTTCTCGGCCCGATAAATTCATCTTT. Protein sequence: CALGELSFLSPSRPDKFIF.

Comment on this clone: The TCRdb protein, from a much larger clone, departs from this DNA's translation at residue 8, likely by read error; the protein shown derives from the DNA. The chain carries TRDV1 and TRDJ1; TRDD3 matches 10 bases. CDR3 size: 20 residues. Germline V gene lookup returns CDR1 TSWWSYY and CDR2 QGS. Trimming removed 4 bases from V and 2 bases from J; junction bases left unmatched: 19. CDR3 DNA: TGTGCTCTTGGGGTTATACTCCACTGGGGGGATACGGGGGAGACCGATAAACTCATCTTT. Encoded protein: CALGVILHWGDTGETDKLIF.

With respect to this clone: TCRdb assigns this DNA the protein of a much larger clone, which departs from its translation at residue 5; this likely reflects a read error, and the protein shown comes from translating the DNA. This chain uses TRDV1 with TRDJ1, with a tentative D call TRDD3 (6 bases). Germline V gene data show CDR1 as TSWWSYY and CDR2 as QGS. The CDR3 runs to 17 residues. Trimming took 4 bases from V and 1 from J, leaving 19 bases between them. The CDR3 DNA reads TGTGCTCTTGGGGGCCCGGTTCGGGGGAGAGGCACCGATAAACTCATCTTT. The encoded protein is CALGGPVRGRGTDKLIF.

This clone has just a few counts. One base separates it from a far larger clone, so it is likely a read error. Additional DNA sequences in this sample encode the identical CDR3. The CDR3 protein is CALGEGLLRTGGSRGTDKLIF. CDR3 sequence (DNA): TGTGCTCTTGGGGAAGGTCTCCTACGTACTGGAGGATCCCGGGGGACCGATAAACTCATCTTT. The chain employs TRDV1 and TRDJ1, with a tentative D call TRDD2 (6 bases). V dropped 2 bases and J dropped 2 bases, with 30 bases sitting between them. The CDR3 contains 21 residues. Per germline, CDR1 TSWWSYY and CDR2 QGS.

With regard to this clone: Translating this DNA gives a protein that differs at residue 6 from the TCRdb one, which belongs to a much larger clone; a read error is likely, and the protein shown is this translation. This sample includes further DNA sequences coding for the same CDR3. V usage is TRDV2 and J usage is TRDJ1, with D unresolved. Per the germline V gene, CDR1 is GEAIGNYY and CDR2 is EKD. V was cut by 3 bases and J by 0 bases, with 25 bases left in between. The CDR3 is 19 amino acids. The CDR3 sequence is CACDPFYTLGSKYTDKLIF. The CDR3 bases are TGTGCCTGTGACCCTTTCTACACCTTGGGCTCTAAGTACACCGATAAACTCATCTTT.

About this clone: One base away lies a much larger clone, so this may be a sequencing read error. The V and J genes are TRDV2 and TRDJ1; D is perhaps TRDD3 (5 bases). From germline, CDR1 is GEAIGNYY and CDR2 EKD. The CDR3 extends over 11 amino acids. CDR3: CAGVRPDKLIF. Here the CDR3 DNA reads TGTGCTGGGGTACGACCCGATAAACTCATCTTT.

This clone has at least ten counts. This is likely an artifact of a read error, given a far larger clone one base away. The chain joins TRDV1 to TRDJ1; 9 bases match TRDD3. CDR1 and CDR2 from the germline V gene are TSWWSYY and QGS. CDR3 length: 24 residues. The CDR3 DNA sequence: TGTGCTCTTGGGGAACTAGCAAACTCGTACTGGGGGACGGGTCTGCCCCACCCGACCGATAAACCCATCTTT. It specifies CALGELANSYWGTGLPHPTDKPIF.

This clone is labeled medium-sized. A far larger clone is one base from this, pointing to a likely read error. The identical CDR3 is also encoded by other nucleotide sequences in the sample. The rearrangement joins TRDV1 to TRDJ1, with 9 bases that match TRDD3. CDR1 TSWWSYY and CDR2 QGS come from the germline V gene. This CDR3 has 22 residues. The junction had 26 bases not matched to a gene; V was cut back by 2 bases and J by 4 bases. The CDR3 loop reads CALGELPLPIPPMGIRGDKLIF. DNA for the CDR3: TGTGCTCTTGGGGAATTGCCCCTCCCCATTCCCCCCATGGGGATACGCGGCGATAAACTCATCTTT.

To note about this clone: The mismatch at residue 15 between this DNA's translation and the TCRdb protein of a much larger clone likely reflects a read error; the protein shown is translated from the DNA. This rearrangement joins TRDV1 to TRDJ1; D not certain. Germline V gene data show CDR1 as TSWWSYY and CDR2 as QGS. CDR3 length: 19 residues. Here the CDR3 reads CALGEPYIARTLYTNKLIF. The CDR3 nucleotides are TGTGCTCTTGGGGAACCTTATATAGCACGTACCCTGTACACCAATAAACTCATCTTT.

The table lists this clone with a few counts. The protein given by TCRdb reflects a much larger clone and differs at residue 8 from this DNA's translation, likely from a read error; the protein shown is the DNA's translation. This chain uses TRDV2 with TRDJ1; 10 bases fit TRDD3. The CDR3 runs 20 residues. V gave up 1 base and J gave up 0 bases; unmatched junction bases: 16. Germline-derived CDR1 and CDR2 are GEAIGNYY and EKD. The chain's CDR3 is CACDTIEVLGDPKYTDKLIF. CDR3 DNA: TGTGCCTGTGACACTATTGAAGTACTGGGGGATCCTAAGTACACCGATAAACTCATCTTT.

About this clone: The amino acid sequence in TCRdb belongs to a much larger clone and departs from this DNA's translation at residue 11, likely a sequencing read error; the sequence shown is translated from the DNA. V and J are TRDV3 and TRDJ1; 7 nucleotides align to TRDD3. Germline trimming cut 1 base from V and 1 base from J; bases unmatched to any gene: 21. This CDR3 is built from 19 residues. From germline, CDR1 is TVYSNPD and CDR2 GDNSRS (reference sequence). The CDR3 loop is CAFKFTRERYRGITDKLIF. The CDR3 bases are TGTGCCTTTAAATTCACTCGAGAGAGGTACCGGGGGATCACCGATAAACTCATCTTT.

Note on this clone: This likely stems from a read error, as it lies one base from a far larger clone. The sample contains more than one DNA sequence encoding this CDR3. The chain uses TRDV1 and TRDJ1; D possibly corresponds to TRDD3 (6 bases). This CDR3 region has 23 residues. Germline loops: CDR1 TSWWSYY, CDR2 QGS. Trimming took off 9 bases at V and 3 bases at J, with 44 bases between the two ends. The CDR3: CALCGGTYPVLGASIIRADKLIF. Here the CDR3 DNA reads TGTGCTCTCTGCGGTGGGACCTACCCCGTATTGGGGGCCTCGATAATACGGGCCGATAAACTCATCTTT.

Turning to this clone: TCRdb has a much larger clone's protein, which differs at residue 9 from the translation of this DNA, likely because of a read error; what is shown is the protein translated from the DNA. The rearrangement uses TRDV1 and TRDJ1; a weak D match, TRDD3 (5 bases). CDR1 TSWWSYY and CDR2 QGS come from the germline V gene. The CDR3 runs to 24 residues. Between the trimmed V and J ends, which lost 0 bases and 0 bases, there was a span of 35 bases. The CDR3 is CALGELGVQNWWGPKAEYTDKLIF. CDR3 in DNA: TGTGCTCTTGGGGAACTGGGCGTCCAAAATTGGTGGGGCCCCAAAGCGGAGTACACCGATAAACTCATCTTT.

The J gene is given as TRDJ1, and the V gene is not called; the table's D call, TRDD3, was not checked against the DNA. CDR3 size: 18 residues. The CDR3 sequence: CACDTIVRGDLNTDKLIF. The DNA for the CDR3 is TGTGCCTGTGACACGATAGTTAGGGGGGATCTCAACACCGATAAACTCATCTTT.

This clone was seen more than once but under ten times. TCRdb's protein, taken from a much larger clone, differs from this DNA's translation at residue 15, likely owing to a read error; the protein displayed comes from the DNA. V usage is TRDV1 and J usage is TRDJ1, with 10 bases matching TRDD3. CDR1 and CDR2 from the germline V gene are TSWWSYY and QGS. The CDR3 is 19 amino acids. The CDR3 reads CALGELEGGYDWVTNKLIF. The CDR3 DNA follows: TGTGCTCTTGGGGAACTAGAAGGGGGATACGATTGGGTCACCAATAAACTCATCTTT.

This clone came up a few times. This likely reflects a read error, since a far larger clone is one base away. The same CDR3 can be traced to other DNA sequences in this sample. The chain couples TRDV1 to TRDJ1, with 8 bases lining up with TRDD3. The ends lost 2 bases at V and 2 bases at J; junction bases unmatched: 22. The CDR3 runs 21 residues. The germline V gene encodes CDR1 TSWWSYY and CDR2 QGS. The CDR3 here is CALGEGLLRTGGSRGTDKLIF. CDR3 DNA: TGTGCTCTTGGGGAAGGTCTCCTACGTACTGGGGGGTCCCGGGGGACCGATAAACTCATCTTT.

This clone was seen repeatedly, ten times or more. TCRdb attributes to this sequence the protein of a much larger clone, which differs from the DNA translation at residue 22; a read error is likely, and the protein displayed is translated from the DNA. The rearrangement links TRDV2 to TRDJ1, with TRDD3 matching over 9 bases. The length of the CDR3 is 23 residues. Germline CDR1 is GEAIGNYY and CDR2 is EKD. The CDR3 DNA reads as TGTGCCTGTGACACACGTGGGGCAATTACTGGGGGAGCCAGGCCCCCAAACACCGATAAACTCACCTTT. Its protein is CACDTRGAITGGARPPNTDKLTF.

This clone was counted between two and nine times. Given a far larger clone just one base away, this is likely a sequencing read error. Within the sample, other DNA sequences also encode this same CDR3. The chain couples TRDV2 to TRDJ1; 7 bases align to TRDD3. The length of the CDR3 is 16 residues. Germline values: CDR1 GEAIGNYY, CDR2 EKD. The CDR3 sequence is CACEGGGLPCADKLIF. In DNA form, the CDR3 reads TGTGCCTGTGAAGGTGGGGGACTACCTTGCGCCGATAAACTAATCTTT.

This clone was seen ten or more times. A far bigger clonotype differs at one base, so this is likely a read error. Other DNA sequences within the sample encode an identical CDR3. The chain couples TRDV2 to TRDJ1; D ambiguous. From germline, CDR1 is GEAIGNYY and CDR2 EKD. The CDR3 runs to 19 residues. CDR3 residues: CACDPLYTLGSKYTDKLIF. In nucleotides, the CDR3 is TGTGCCTGTGACCCTCTCTACACCTTGGGTTCTAAGTACACCGATAAGCTCATCTTT.

In the case of this clone: Since a far larger clone is one base different, this is likely a read error. The same CDR3 is also encoded by other DNA sequences in this sample. The chain links TRDV1 to TRDJ1; 9 bases match TRDD3. The ends lost 0 bases at V and 2 bases at J; junction bases unmatched: 28. Germline lookup yields CDR1 TSWWSYY and CDR2 QGS. The CDR3 contains 24 residues. Written as DNA, the CDR3 is TGTGCTCTTGGGGAACTAGCAAACTCGTACTGGGGGACGGGTCTGCCCCACCCAACCGATAAACTCATCTTT. It specifies CALGELANSYWGTGLPHPTDKLIF.

The table lists this clone with a few counts. For this DNA, TCRdb reports the protein of a much larger clone, which diverges at residue 10, most likely from a read error; the protein presented here is translated directly from the DNA. J is TRDJ1 and V is TRDV1; TRDD3 agrees at 9 bases. CDR1 and CDR2 from the germline V gene are TSWWSYY and QGS. The length of the CDR3 is 21 residues. The V segment lost 2 bases and the J segment 0 bases; nucleotides outside the gene matches: 19. The CDR3 spells CALGEDDLSLYWGTYTDKLIF. As DNA, the CDR3 is TGTGCTCTTGGGGAAGATGACCTCTCGCTTTACTGGGGGACCTACACCGATAAACTCATCTTT.